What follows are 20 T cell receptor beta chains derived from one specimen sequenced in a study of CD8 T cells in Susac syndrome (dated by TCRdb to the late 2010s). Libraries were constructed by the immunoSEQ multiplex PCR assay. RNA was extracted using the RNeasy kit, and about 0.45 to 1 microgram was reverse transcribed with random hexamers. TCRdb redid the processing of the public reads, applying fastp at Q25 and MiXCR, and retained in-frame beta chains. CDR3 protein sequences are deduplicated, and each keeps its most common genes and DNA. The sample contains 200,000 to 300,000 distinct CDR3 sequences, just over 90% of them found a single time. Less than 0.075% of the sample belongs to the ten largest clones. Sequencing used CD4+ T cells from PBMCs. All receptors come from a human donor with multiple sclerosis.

The CDR3 spells CSARPPTGTSHGELFF. CDR3 nucleotide sequence: TGCAGTGCTAGACCCCCGACCGGGACTAGTCACGGGGAGCTGTTTTTT. The chain has TRBV20-1 and TRBJ2-2, with 8 bases aligning to TRBD2. Trimming cost V 2 bases and J 7 bases; bases outside gene matches: 12. The CDR3 is 16 amino acids. The germline gives CDR1 DFQATT, CDR2 SNEGSKA (reference sequence).

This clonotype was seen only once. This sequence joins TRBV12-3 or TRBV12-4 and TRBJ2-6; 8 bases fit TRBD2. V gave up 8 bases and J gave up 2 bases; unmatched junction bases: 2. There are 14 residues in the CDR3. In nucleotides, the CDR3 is TGTGCCAGCTCCGGGGGGGCTGGGGCCAACGTCCTGACTTTC. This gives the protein CASSGGAGANVLTF.

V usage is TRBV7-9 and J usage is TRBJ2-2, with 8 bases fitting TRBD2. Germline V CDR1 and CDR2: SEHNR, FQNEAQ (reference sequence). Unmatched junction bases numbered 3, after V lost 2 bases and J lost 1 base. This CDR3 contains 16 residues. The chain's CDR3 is CASSLRRGVNTGELFF. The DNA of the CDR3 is TGTGCCAGCAGCTTACGGCGGGGGGTGAACACCGGGGAGCTGTTTTTT.

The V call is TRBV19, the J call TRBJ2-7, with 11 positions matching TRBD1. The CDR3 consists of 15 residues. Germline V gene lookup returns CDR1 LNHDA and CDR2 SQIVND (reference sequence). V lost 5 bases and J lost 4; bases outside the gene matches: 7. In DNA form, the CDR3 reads TGTGCCAGTAGTCCCCGCCGGGACAGGGGGTACGAGCAGTACTTC. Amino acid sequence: CASSPRRDRGYEQYF.

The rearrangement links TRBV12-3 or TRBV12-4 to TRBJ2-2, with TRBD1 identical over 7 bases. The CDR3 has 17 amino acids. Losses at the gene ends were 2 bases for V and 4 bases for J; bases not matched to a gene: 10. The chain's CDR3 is CASSLIGWGTATGELFF. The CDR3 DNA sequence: TGTGCCAGCAGTTTAATTGGGTGGGGGACAGCCACCGGGGAGCTGTTTTTT.

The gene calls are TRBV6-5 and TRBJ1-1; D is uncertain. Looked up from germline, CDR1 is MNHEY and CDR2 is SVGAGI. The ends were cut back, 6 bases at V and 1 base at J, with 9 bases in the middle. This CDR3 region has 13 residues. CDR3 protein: CASREWTNTEAFF. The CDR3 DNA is TGTGCCAGCAGGGAGTGGACGAACACTGAAGCTTTCTTT.

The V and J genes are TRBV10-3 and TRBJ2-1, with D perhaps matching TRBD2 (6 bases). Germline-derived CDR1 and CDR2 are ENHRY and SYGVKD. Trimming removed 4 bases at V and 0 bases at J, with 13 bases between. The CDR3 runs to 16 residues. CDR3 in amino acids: CAISGGGASSYNEQFF. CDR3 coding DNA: TGTGCCATCAGTGGCGGCGGGGCCAGCTCCTACAATGAGCAGTTCTTC.

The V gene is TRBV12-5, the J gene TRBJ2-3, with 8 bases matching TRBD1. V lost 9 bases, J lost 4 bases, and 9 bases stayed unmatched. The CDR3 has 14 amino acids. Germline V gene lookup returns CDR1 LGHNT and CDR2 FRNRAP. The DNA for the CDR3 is TGTGCTAGCAGGGGGCTCCACGCCGCAGATACGCAGTATTTT. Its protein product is CASRGLHAADTQYF.

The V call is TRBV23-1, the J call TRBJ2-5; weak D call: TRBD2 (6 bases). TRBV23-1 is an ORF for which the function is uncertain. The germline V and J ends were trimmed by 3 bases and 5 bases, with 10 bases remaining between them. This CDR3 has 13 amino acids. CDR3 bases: TGCGCCAGCAGTCAGTGCGGGATGGAGACCCAGTACTTC. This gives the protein CASSQCGMETQYF.

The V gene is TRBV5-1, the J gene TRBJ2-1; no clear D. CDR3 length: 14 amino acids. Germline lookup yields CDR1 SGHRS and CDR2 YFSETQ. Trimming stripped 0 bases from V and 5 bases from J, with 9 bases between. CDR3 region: CASSLGGVNNEQFF. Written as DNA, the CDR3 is TGCGCCAGCAGCTTGGGAGGCGTCAACAATGAGCAGTTCTTC.

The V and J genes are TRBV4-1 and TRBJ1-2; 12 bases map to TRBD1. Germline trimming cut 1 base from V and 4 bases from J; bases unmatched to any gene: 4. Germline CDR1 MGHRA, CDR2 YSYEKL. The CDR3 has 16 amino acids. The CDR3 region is CASSQVGQGAAYGYTF. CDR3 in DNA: TGCGCCAGCAGCCAAGTGGGACAGGGGGCAGCCTATGGCTACACCTTC.

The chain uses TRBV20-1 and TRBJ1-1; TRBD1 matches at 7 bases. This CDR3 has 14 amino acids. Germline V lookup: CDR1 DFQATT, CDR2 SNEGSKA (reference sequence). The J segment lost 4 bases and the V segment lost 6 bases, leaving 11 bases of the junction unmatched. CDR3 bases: TGCAGTGCCAGACAGGGATTTATGGGCACTGAAGCTTTCTTT. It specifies CSARQGFMGTEAFF.

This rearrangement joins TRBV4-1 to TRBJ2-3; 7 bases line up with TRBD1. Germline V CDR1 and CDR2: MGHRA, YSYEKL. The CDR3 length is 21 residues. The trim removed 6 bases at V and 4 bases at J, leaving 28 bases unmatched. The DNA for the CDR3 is TGCGCCAGCAGTCTCGCCCTGGGACAGCCACTGAGGGGCCGAGGCTCAGATACGCAGTATTTT. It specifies CASSLALGQPLRGRGSDTQYF.

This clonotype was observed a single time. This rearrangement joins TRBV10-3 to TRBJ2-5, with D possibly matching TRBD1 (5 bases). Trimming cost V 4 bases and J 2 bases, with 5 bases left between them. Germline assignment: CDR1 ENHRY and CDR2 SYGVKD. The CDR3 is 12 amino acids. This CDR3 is CAISGQQETQYF. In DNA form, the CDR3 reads TGTGCCATCAGTGGACAGCAAGAGACCCAGTACTTC.

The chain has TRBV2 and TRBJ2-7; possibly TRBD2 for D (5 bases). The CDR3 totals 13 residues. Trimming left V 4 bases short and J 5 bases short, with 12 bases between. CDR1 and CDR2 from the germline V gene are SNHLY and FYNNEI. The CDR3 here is CASSGSASNEQYV. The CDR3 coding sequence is TGTGCCAGCAGTGGATCCGCTAGCAACGAGCAGTACGTC.

CDR3 nucleotides: TGTGCCAGCAGCCCCACCTCCGGACCTCGGGGTGAAGCTTTCTTT. This sequence encodes CASSPTSGPRGEAFF. The J gene is TRBJ1-1, the V gene TRBV11-1, with D uncertain. Trimming removed 5 bases from V and 7 bases from J, with 20 bases in between. CDR3 length: 15 amino acids. Per germline, CDR1 SGHAT and CDR2 FQDESV (reference sequence).

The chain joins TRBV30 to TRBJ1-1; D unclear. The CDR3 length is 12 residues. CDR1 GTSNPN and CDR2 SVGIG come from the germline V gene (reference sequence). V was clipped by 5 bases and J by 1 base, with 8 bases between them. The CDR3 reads CAWRSGNTEAFF. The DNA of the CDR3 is TGTGCCTGGCGGAGTGGGAACACTGAAGCTTTCTTT.

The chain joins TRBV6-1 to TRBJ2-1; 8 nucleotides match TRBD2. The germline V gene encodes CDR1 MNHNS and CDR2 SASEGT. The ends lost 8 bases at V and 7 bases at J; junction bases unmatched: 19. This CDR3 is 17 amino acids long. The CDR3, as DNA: TGTGCCAGCGTACGGGGCGGATCGGGACTAGGCCCGAATGAGCAGTTCTTC. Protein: CASVRGGSGLGPNEQFF.

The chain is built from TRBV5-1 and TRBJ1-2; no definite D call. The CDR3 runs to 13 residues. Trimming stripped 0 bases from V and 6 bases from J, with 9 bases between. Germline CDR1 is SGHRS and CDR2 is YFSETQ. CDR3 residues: CASSLEGRNGYTF. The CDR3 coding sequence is TGCGCCAGCAGCTTGGAGGGCAGAAATGGCTACACCTTC.

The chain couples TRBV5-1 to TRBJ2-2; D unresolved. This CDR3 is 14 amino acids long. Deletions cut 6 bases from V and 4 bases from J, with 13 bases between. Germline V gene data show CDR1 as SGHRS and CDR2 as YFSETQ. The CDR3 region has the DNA TGCGCCAGCACCCGAACGACTGGCACCGGGGAGCTGTTTTTT. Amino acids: CASTRTTGTGELFF.